This TCR beta chain was observed in a study of T cell responses to AZD1222 COVID-19 vaccine. Measured with immunoSEQ multiplex PCR; TCRdb has only the in-frame clones, and not every one. Found here are about 140,000 clones; the top ten clones hold about 2.2%. The V gene lost 4 bases and the J gene lost 3 bases, with 13 bases spanning the gap. The CDR3 runs 14 residues. The germline V gene encodes CDR1 SGHDN and CDR2 FVKESK. This TCR was sampled from an adult in good health. The chain couples TRBV14 to TRBJ2-7; D tentatively reads TRBD1 or TRBD2 (6 bases each). Sequenced input: peripheral blood. The CDR3 loop is CASSPLGGGYEQYF. DNA of the CDR3: TGTGCCAGCAGCCCCCTGGGGGGCGGCTACGAGCAGTACTTC.